Reported below is one T cell receptor (beta chain). Its target is not known. This entry is derived from a study of long-term antiretroviral therapy in people with HIV. Held in samples before DNA extraction were 1-10 million cryopreserved PBMC. With 0 bases removed from V and 5 bases from J, the gap between germline ends came to 10 bases. The germline gives CDR1 LGHNA, CDR2 YSLEER. The CDR3 sequence is 14 residues long. Study-wide results and caveats: Older ART regimens were possibly in use when the blood was collected between about 2003 and 2017. Regardless of time point, clones expanded before ART dominated the repertoire. Versus controls, repertoires in people with HIV had narrower CDR3 length ranges.

At survey level, the immunoSEQ assay was run in its v3.0 version. Here immunoSEQ multiplex PCR was the method, and the copy in TCRdb shows in-frame clones only, minus some. The table records just under 40,000 clones, 80% to 90% of them present only once. The sample was unsorted PBMCs, taken just before starting antiretroviral therapy. The rearrangement joins TRBV4-3 to TRBJ2-5; no reliable D call. The TCR sequence derives from a young woman with HIV. The CDR3 bases are TGCGCCAGCAGCCAAGATCGTCGACCGGAGACCCAGTACTTC. Translation: CASSQDRRPETQYF.